A single sample is the source of the 27 T cell receptor beta chains below, sequenced in a study of brain T cells in children with intractable seizures. Sequenced by immunoSEQ multiplex PCR; TCRdb stores in-frame clones only, minus some. The sample contains about 340,000 clones, nearly 95% of which appear only once. Time point given: blood from clinic visit 5 months post-surgery; TSC patient then seizure free. Sequenced here: peripheral blood, sampled 4 to 5 months after surgery. The receptors come from a boy under two years old with tuberous sclerosis and intractable seizures.

The J gene is TRBJ2-3, the V gene TRBV3-1 (or the pseudogene TRBV3-2); 10 positions agree with TRBD2. The CDR3 runs 16 residues. Germline CDR1 LGHDT, CDR2 YNNKEL (reference sequence). V lost 3 bases and J lost 0; bases outside the gene matches: 3. Here the CDR3 reads CASSHTSGDSTDTQYF. The CDR3 region has the DNA TGTGCCAGCAGCCACACTAGCGGGGACAGCACAGATACGCAGTATTTT.

The V and J genes are TRBV10-1 and TRBJ2-7; the match to TRBD2 covers 9 bases. This CDR3 has 14 residues. After removal of 9 bases from V and 6 bases from J, the junction contained 12 bases not matched to a gene. In germline, CDR1 is WNHNN, CDR2 SYGVQD (reference sequence). This chain's CDR3 is CASGRVLAGCEQYF. The CDR3 DNA is TGCGCCAGTGGCCGAGTTCTAGCGGGATGCGAGCAGTACTTC.

The chain couples TRBV30 to TRBJ1-5; D gene unclear. Per the germline V gene, CDR1 is GTSNPN and CDR2 is SVGIG (reference sequence). V was shortened by 0 bases and J by 3 bases, with 6 bases between the two germline ends. This CDR3 comprises 13 residues. For the CDR3, the DNA is TGTGCCTGGAGTGTTTCGATCAATCAGCCCCAGCATTTT. This sequence encodes CAWSVSINQPQHF.

This rearrangement joins TRBV7-8 to TRBJ1-2; possibly TRBD1 for D (5 bases). Per germline, CDR1 SGHVS and CDR2 FQNEAQ. The CDR3 is 14 residues long. V dropped 5 bases and J dropped 3 bases, with 13 bases sitting between them. CDR3 coding DNA: TGTGCCAGCAGCCAGGGTTGGACTGACTATGGCTACACCTTC. Its translation: CASSQGWTDYGYTF.

The CDR3 protein is CASSVFGTSPYNEQFF. The DNA for the CDR3 is TGTGCCAGCAGCGTTTTCGGGACTAGTCCCTACAATGAGCAGTTCTTC. V and J are TRBV9 and TRBJ2-1; 8 nucleotides agree with TRBD2. Germline V gene data show CDR1 as SGDLS and CDR2 as YYNGEE. CDR3 length equals 16 residues. With 2 bases clipped from V and 2 bases from J, the junction kept 6 bases outside the gene matches.

The chain carries TRBV19 and TRBJ1-1; D is undetermined. The germline gives CDR1 LNHDA, CDR2 SQIVND (reference sequence). The CDR3 has 12 amino acids. The germline V and J ends were trimmed by 5 bases and 8 bases, with 12 bases remaining between them. The CDR3 loop is CASSSLSSEAFF. CDR3 nucleotides: TGTGCCAGTAGTTCCCTAAGTTCGGAAGCTTTCTTT.

The V and J genes are TRBV18 and TRBJ1-2; D call uncertain. The CDR3 has 14 residues. Germline assignment: CDR1 KGHSH and CDR2 LQKENI. Trimming cost V 4 bases and J 4 bases, with 13 bases left between them. Here the CDR3 DNA reads TGTGCCAGCTCACTTGACGCGGGGTTCTATGGCTACACCTTC. This translates into CASSLDAGFYGYTF.

The chain couples TRBV3-1 (or the pseudogene TRBV3-2) to TRBJ1-3, with a possible D match to TRBD1 (6 bases). Germline CDR1 and CDR2: LGHDT and YNNKEL (reference sequence). The CDR3 contains 17 residues. V lost 4 bases to trimming and J lost 3 bases, with 19 bases between them. The CDR3 DNA follows: TGTGCCAGCAGCCCATTTCGGCCCAGGGGCTATGGAAACACCATATATTTT. This codes for CASSPFRPRGYGNTIYF.

The chain employs TRBV7-9 and TRBJ2-5; perhaps TRBD2 as D (6 bases). There are 15 residues in the CDR3. V was pared by 3 bases and J by 2 bases, with 13 bases between. CDR1 and CDR2 (germline): SEHNR, FQNEAQ (reference sequence). The chain's CDR3 is CASSFPTGRQETQYF. Here the CDR3 DNA reads TGTGCCAGCAGCTTCCCGACGGGGAGGCAAGAGACCCAGTACTTC.

The V gene is TRBV14, the J gene TRBJ1-6; D gene uncertain. Germline-derived CDR1 and CDR2 are SGHDN and FVKESK. The CDR3 extends over 15 amino acids. V was shortened by 1 base and J by 9 bases, with 13 bases between the two germline ends. The DNA of the CDR3 is TGTGCCAGCAGCCAAGGCCAGGTCAAGGTTTCACCCCTCCACTTT. Translating gives CASSQGQVKVSPLHF. Full variable domain (rest looked up from reference TRBV14 and TRBJ1-6): EAGVTQFPSHSVIEKGQTVTLRCDPISGHDNLYWYRRVMGKEIKFLLHFVKESKQDESGMPNNRFLAERTGGTYSTLKVQPAELEDSGVYFCASSQGQVKVSPLHFGNGTRLTVT.

The rearrangement links TRBV6-1 to TRBJ2-7, with TRBD1 matching over 12 bases. This CDR3 has 16 amino acids. With 2 bases clipped from V and 4 bases from J, the junction kept 6 bases outside the gene matches. Per the germline V gene, CDR1 is MNHNS and CDR2 is SASEGT. The CDR3 region has the DNA TGTGCCAGCAGTGAATGGTTGGGACAGGGGGCATACGAGCAGTACTTC. Residues: CASSEWLGQGAYEQYF.

The V call is TRBV3-1 (or the pseudogene TRBV3-2), the J call TRBJ2-7; D is undetermined. This CDR3 contains 14 residues. Germline V CDR1 and CDR2: LGHDT, YNNKEL (reference sequence). The V gene lost 3 bases and the J gene lost 4 bases, with 13 bases spanning the gap. The CDR3 spells CASSHSAGFYEQYF. CDR3 DNA sequence: TGTGCCAGCAGCCATTCAGCAGGTTTTTACGAGCAGTACTTC.

The chain combines TRBV20-1 with TRBJ2-5; D unclear. This CDR3 comprises 11 residues. Germline loops: CDR1 DFQATT, CDR2 SNEGSKA (reference sequence). V lost 6 bases and J lost 5, with 10 bases in between. The CDR3 loop reads CSASNPETQYF. The CDR3 DNA reads TGCAGTGCCAGTAACCCCGAGACCCAGTACTTC.

The V and J genes are TRBV7-2 and TRBJ2-3, with 13 bases fitting TRBD2. V lost 5 bases and J lost 4; bases outside the gene matches: 3. The germline V gene has CDR1 SGHTA and CDR2 FQGNSA. The CDR3 runs 15 residues. Written as DNA, the CDR3 is TGTGCCAGCAGCCCCGGACTAGCGGGGGCAGATACGCAGTATTTT. Amino acids: CASSPGLAGADTQYF.

Concerning this clone itself: This specimen includes other DNA sequences encoding the same CDR3. The chain carries TRBV14 and TRBJ2-1; TRBD2 matches 12 bases. Losses at the gene ends were 1 base for V and 5 bases for J; bases not matched to a gene: 0. The CDR3 has 15 residues. Germline V gene data show CDR1 as SGHDN and CDR2 as FVKESK. The CDR3 loop reads CASSQGTSGNNEQFF. Here the CDR3 DNA reads TGTGCCAGCAGCCAAGGGACTAGCGGGAACAATGAGCAGTTCTTC.

The V gene is TRBV7-2, the J gene TRBJ2-2; TRBD2 matches at 8 bases. The CDR3 spans 17 residues. J lost 1 base, V lost 0 bases, and 4 bases had no gene match. Germline V gene lookup returns CDR1 SGHTA and CDR2 FQGNSA. CDR3 in amino acids: CASSLATGGLNTGELFF. The CDR3 DNA is TGTGCCAGCAGCTTAGCAACGGGGGGGCTGAACACCGGGGAGCTGTTTTTT.

In this sample, this clone turned up a few times. The CDR3 here is CASSLKAGRAYEQYF. The CDR3 DNA is TGTGCCAGCAGCTTAAAAGCCGGGAGAGCCTACGAGCAGTACTTC. This sequence joins TRBV7-3 and TRBJ2-7, with TRBD2 as a possible D gene (6 bases). The germline V gene encodes CDR1 SGHTA and CDR2 FQGTGA. The V and J ends lost 1 base and 2 bases respectively, with 12 bases between them. CDR3 length: 15 residues.

The chain has TRBV7-9 and TRBJ1-1; perhaps TRBD1 as D (5 bases). CDR3 length: 12 amino acids. V lost 2 bases and J lost 8, with 9 bases in between. Looked up from germline, CDR1 is SEHNR and CDR2 is FQNEAQ (reference sequence). The DNA of the CDR3 is TGTGCCAGCAGCTTAAAGGGACCCGAAGCTTTCTTT. It translates to CASSLKGPEAFF. The full variable domain, completed using reference TRBV7-9 and TRBJ1-1, is DTGVSQNPRHKITKRGQNVTFRCDPISEHNRLYWYRQTLGQGPEFLTYFQNEAQLEKSRLLSDRFSAERPKGSFSTLEIQRTEQGDSAMYLCASSLKGPEAFFGQGTRLTVV.

This chain links TRBV9 with TRBJ2-5; 11 bases agree with TRBD2. The CDR3 spans 15 residues. J was trimmed by 2 bases and V by 3 bases; bases with no gene match: 3. Per germline, CDR1 SGDLS and CDR2 YYNGEE. The CDR3 is CASSALAGGQETQYF. Written as DNA, the CDR3 is TGTGCCAGCAGCGCATTAGCGGGAGGGCAAGAGACCCAGTACTTC.

V usage is TRBV11-3 and J usage is TRBJ2-3, with 13 bases identical to TRBD2. This CDR3 region has 18 residues. Germline V gene lookup returns CDR1 SGHNT and CDR2 YENEEA. After removal of 0 bases from V and 1 base from J, the junction contained 4 bases not matched to a gene. The CDR3 DNA reads as TGTGCCAGCAGCTTAGATCGCGGACTAGCGGGAGGCACAGATACGCAGTATTTT. Translation: CASSLDRGLAGGTDTQYF.

The gene calls are TRBV30 and TRBJ2-2; TRBD2 is a possible D gene (5 bases). V was shortened by 1 base and J by 7 bases, with 13 bases between the two germline ends. The CDR3 spans 14 residues. The germline CDR1 and CDR2 sequences are GTSNPN and SVGIG (reference sequence). This CDR3 is CAWSAGKGGGELFF. The CDR3 DNA sequence: TGTGCCTGGAGTGCGGGGAAAGGTGGCGGGGAGCTGTTTTTT.

This rearrangement joins TRBV7-9 to TRBJ2-7, with D unclear. Trimming removed 2 bases from V and 2 bases from J, with 7 bases in between. CDR1 and CDR2 (germline): SEHNR, FQNEAQ (reference sequence). The CDR3 extends over 13 amino acids. The CDR3 coding sequence is TGTGCCAGCAGCTTACCGCACGCCTACGAGCAGTACTTC. Protein sequence: CASSLPHAYEQYF.

The V gene is TRBV5-4, the J gene TRBJ2-1; a possible D gene is TRBD2 (5 bases). Germline V lookup: CDR1 SGHNT, CDR2 YYREEE (reference sequence). The CDR3 runs 15 residues. Trimming pared 0 bases from V and 3 bases from J, leaving 10 bases between. For the CDR3, the DNA is TGTGCCAGCAGCTTGGGGCCGAGGGTCTACAATGAGCAGTTCTTC. This gives the protein CASSLGPRVYNEQFF.

The chain joins TRBV29-1 to TRBJ2-7; 11 positions match TRBD2. The CDR3 length is 15 residues. The trim removed 4 bases at V and 0 bases at J, leaving 5 bases unmatched. Germline loops: CDR1 SQVTM, CDR2 ANQGSEA. The CDR3 DNA sequence: TGCAGCGTTGCGACTAGCGGGATGAGCTCCTACGAGCAGTACTTC. It codes for CSVATSGMSSYEQYF.

J is TRBJ2-2 and V is TRBV7-3; the D is unclear. The CDR3 covers 13 residues. The V gene lost 5 bases and the J gene lost 8 bases, with 12 bases spanning the gap. Germline V CDR1 and CDR2: SGHTA, FQGTGA. Here the CDR3 DNA reads TGTGCCAGCAGCCCCGACGGTGCGGGGGAGCTGTTTTTT. It specifies CASSPDGAGELFF.

This clone appeared once. The J gene is TRBJ2-7, the V gene TRBV6-5; no firm D call. Trimming cost V 6 bases and J 2 bases, with 8 bases left between them. The CDR3 consists of 12 residues. Germline assignment: CDR1 MNHEY and CDR2 SVGAGI. CDR3 amino acids: CASSLTPYEQYF. CDR3 nucleotides: TGTGCCAGCAGCCTGACCCCCTACGAGCAGTACTTC.

V and J are TRBV6-4 and TRBJ2-2; D is uncertain. Germline loops: CDR1 MRHNA, CDR2 SNTAGT. The length of the CDR3 is 14 residues. V dropped 4 bases and J dropped 1 base, with 7 bases sitting between them. The CDR3 protein is CASSGELNTGELFF. DNA for the CDR3: TGTGCCAGCAGTGGAGAGTTGAACACCGGGGAGCTGTTTTTT.